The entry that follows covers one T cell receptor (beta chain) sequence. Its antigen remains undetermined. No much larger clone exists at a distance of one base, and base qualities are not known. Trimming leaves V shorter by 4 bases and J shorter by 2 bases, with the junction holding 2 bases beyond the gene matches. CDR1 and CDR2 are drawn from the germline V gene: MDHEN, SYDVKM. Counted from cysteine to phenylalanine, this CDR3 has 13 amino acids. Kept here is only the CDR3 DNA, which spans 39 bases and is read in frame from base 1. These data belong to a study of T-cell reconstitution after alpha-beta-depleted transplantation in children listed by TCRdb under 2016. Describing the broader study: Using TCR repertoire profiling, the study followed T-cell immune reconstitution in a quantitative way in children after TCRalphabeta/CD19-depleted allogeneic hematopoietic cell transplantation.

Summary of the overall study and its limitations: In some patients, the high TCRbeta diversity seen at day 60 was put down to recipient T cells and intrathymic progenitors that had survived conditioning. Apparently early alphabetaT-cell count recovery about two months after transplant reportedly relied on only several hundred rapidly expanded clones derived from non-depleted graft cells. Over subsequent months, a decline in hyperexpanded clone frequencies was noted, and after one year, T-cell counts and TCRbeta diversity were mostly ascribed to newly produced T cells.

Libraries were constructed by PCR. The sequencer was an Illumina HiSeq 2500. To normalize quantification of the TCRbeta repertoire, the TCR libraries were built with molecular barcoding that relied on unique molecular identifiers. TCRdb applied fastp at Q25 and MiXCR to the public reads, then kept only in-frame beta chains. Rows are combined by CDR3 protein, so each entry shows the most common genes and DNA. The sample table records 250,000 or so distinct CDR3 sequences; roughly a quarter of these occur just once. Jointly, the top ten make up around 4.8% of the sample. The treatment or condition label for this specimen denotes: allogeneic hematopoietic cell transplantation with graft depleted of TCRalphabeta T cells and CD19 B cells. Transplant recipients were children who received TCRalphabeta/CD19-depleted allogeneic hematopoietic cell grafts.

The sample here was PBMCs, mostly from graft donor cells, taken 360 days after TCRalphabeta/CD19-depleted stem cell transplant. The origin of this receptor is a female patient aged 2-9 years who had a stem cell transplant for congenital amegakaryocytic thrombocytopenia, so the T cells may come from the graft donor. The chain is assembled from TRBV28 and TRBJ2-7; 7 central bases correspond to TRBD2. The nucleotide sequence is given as TGTGCCAGCAGTTACCGGGAGGCCTACGAGCAGTACTTC. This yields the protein CASSYREAYEQYF.